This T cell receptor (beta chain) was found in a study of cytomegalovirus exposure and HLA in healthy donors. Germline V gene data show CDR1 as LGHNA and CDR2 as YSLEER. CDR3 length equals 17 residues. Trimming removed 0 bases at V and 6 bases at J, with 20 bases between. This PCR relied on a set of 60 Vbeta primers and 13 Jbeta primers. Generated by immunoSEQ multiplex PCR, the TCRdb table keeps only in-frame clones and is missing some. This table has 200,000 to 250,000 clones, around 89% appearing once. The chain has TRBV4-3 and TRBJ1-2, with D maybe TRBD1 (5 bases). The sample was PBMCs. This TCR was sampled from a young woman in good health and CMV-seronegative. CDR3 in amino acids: CASSQEYSAVGGHGYTF. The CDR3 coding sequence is TGCGCCAGCAGCCAAGAGTACAGTGCGGTCGGGGGACATGGCTACACCTTC.